The rows below give T cell receptor beta chains drawn from one sample of a study of blood T cell repertoires in COVID-19. Sequencing was performed with immunoSEQ multiplex PCR; in TCRdb, only in-frame clones are kept and a portion is missing. The sample carries some 190,000 clones, around 83% recorded once. Sequenced input: peripheral blood. Receptors originate from a woman aged 55-70 years with acute or convalescent COVID-19. The CDR3 runs from the conserved cysteine through the conserved F or W. A D gene is named only where the DNA matches it firmly. The size field is filled for only some rows; it gives once, few, many or a size class.

CDR3 protein,CDR3 DNA,clone size,D gene,V gene,J gene
CASSQRTGVWYGYTF,TGTGCCAGCAGCCAGAGGACAGGGGTATGGTATGGCTACACCTTC,few,TRBD1,TRBV3-1/TRBV3-2,TRBJ1-2
CASSRRGNFQHF,TGTGCCAGTAGTCGTAGGGGGAATTTCCAGCATTTT,once,.,TRBV19,TRBJ1-5
CASRTSWGSNQPQHF,TGTGCCAGTAGAACCAGTTGGGGCAGTAATCAGCCCCAGCATTTT,.,.,TRBV19,TRBJ1-5
CSVAHRDRGRAEAFF,TGCAGCGTTGCCCACCGGGACAGGGGGAGGGCTGAAGCTTTCTTT,.,TRBD1,TRBV29-1,TRBJ1-1
CASTGGGQTQYF,TGTGCCAGCACCGGGGGGGGTCAGACCCAGTACTTC,.,TRBD2,TRBV2,TRBJ2-5
CASSGRQGNYGYTF,TGTGCCAGCAGCGGCCGACAGGGAAACTATGGCTACACCTTC,.,TRBD1,TRBV5-4,TRBJ1-2
CSAREAQTQYF,TGCAGTGCTAGAGAAGCCCAGACCCAGTACTTC,.,.,TRBV20-1,TRBJ2-5
CASSSEGNTEAFF,TGCGCCAGCAGCTCGGAGGGCAACACTGAAGCTTTCTTT,.,.,TRBV5-1,TRBJ1-1
CASRFGGSYNEQFF,TGCGCCAGCAGGTTTGGGGGGTCCTACAATGAGCAGTTCTTC,.,.,TRBV5-1,TRBJ2-1
CASSSKDRGNPNTEAFF,TGTGCCAGCAGTTCCAAGGACAGGGGGAACCCGAACACTGAAGCTTTCTTT,.,.,TRBV21-1,TRBJ1-1
CASSQVAGQSYGYTF,TGTGCCAGCAGCCAAGTCGCGGGACAGAGTTATGGCTACACCTTC,.,TRBD1,TRBV3-1/TRBV3-2,TRBJ1-2
CASSYWAGASTDTQYF,TGTGCCAGCAGTTATTGGGCGGGAGCTAGCACAGATACGCAGTATTTT,.,TRBD2,TRBV6-5,TRBJ2-3
CASSLSAGDTQYF,TGTGCCAGTAGCTTGTCAGCGGGAGATACGCAGTATTTT,.,.,TRBV19,TRBJ2-3
CASSFSAGGGGLERDTQYF,TGTGCCAGCAGCTTTTCCGCTGGGGGGGGCGGTTTAGAAAGGGATACGCAGTATTTT,.,.,TRBV5-5,TRBJ2-3
CASSPRASGNQPQHF,TGTGCCAGCAGCCCCAGGGCCTCGGGCAATCAGCCCCAGCATTTT,.,.,TRBV2,TRBJ1-5
CASSQDRGYGYTF,TGCGCCAGCAGTCAGGATCGGGGCTATGGCTACACCTTC,.,.,TRBV10-1,TRBJ1-2
CASSQAVTGELFF,TGTGCCAGCAGCCAAGCGGTTACCGGGGAGCTGTTTTTT,.,.,TRBV6-2/TRBV6-3,TRBJ2-2
CASSLRPTGTGGWTDTQYF,TGTGCCAGCAGTTTACGCCCTACCGGGACAGGGGGCTGGACAGATACGCAGTATTTT,.,TRBD1,TRBV28,TRBJ2-3
CATSEGTLKPQHF,TGTGCCACCAGTGAAGGGACTCTCAAGCCCCAGCATTTT,once,.,TRBV24-1,TRBJ1-5
CASSFRQGHGYTF,TGTGCCAGCAGTTTTAGACAGGGCCACGGCTACACCTTC,.,TRBD1,TRBV27,TRBJ1-2
CSVGFGGSETQYF,TGCAGCGTAGGGTTCGGGGGTTCCGAGACCCAGTACTTC,.,.,TRBV29-1,TRBJ2-5
CASSLRIQGAQPQHF,TGCGCCAGCAGCCTGAGGATACAGGGAGCCCAGCCCCAGCATTTT,.,.,TRBV4-1,TRBJ1-5
CASSPGTMNTEAFF,TGTGCCAGCAGCCCCGGGACAATGAACACTGAAGCTTTCTTT,.,.,TRBV6-6,TRBJ1-1